This T cell receptor beta chain was recovered during a study of cytomegalovirus exposure and HLA in healthy donors. Study conclusions and caveats: When presence/absence was analysed, sequencing depth was taken to be roughly uniform across donors. Clonal expansion was found to be greater in HLA-associated TCR beta chains than in equally common others in a later analysis.

On this clone itself: Its antigen is unknown.

The PCR employed 60 Vbeta primers together with 13 Jbeta primers. Assay used: immunoSEQ multiplex PCR; TCRdb lists only in-frame clones, some missing. The sample lists approximately 160,000 clones; around 63% were seen once. The sample taken for sequencing was PBMCs. This clonotype was sampled from a young woman in good health and CMV-seropositive.

In DNA form, the CDR3 reads TGTGCCAGCAGCTTAGGTCCGGGACATTTGAACACTGAAGCTTTCTTT. Translating it yields CASSLGPGHLNTEAFF. The chain combines TRBV11-2 with TRBJ1-1, with TRBD1 as a possible D gene (6 bases). Trimming took 1 base from V and 0 from J, leaving 12 bases between them. The CDR3 runs 16 residues. Per germline, CDR1 SGHAT and CDR2 FQNNGV.